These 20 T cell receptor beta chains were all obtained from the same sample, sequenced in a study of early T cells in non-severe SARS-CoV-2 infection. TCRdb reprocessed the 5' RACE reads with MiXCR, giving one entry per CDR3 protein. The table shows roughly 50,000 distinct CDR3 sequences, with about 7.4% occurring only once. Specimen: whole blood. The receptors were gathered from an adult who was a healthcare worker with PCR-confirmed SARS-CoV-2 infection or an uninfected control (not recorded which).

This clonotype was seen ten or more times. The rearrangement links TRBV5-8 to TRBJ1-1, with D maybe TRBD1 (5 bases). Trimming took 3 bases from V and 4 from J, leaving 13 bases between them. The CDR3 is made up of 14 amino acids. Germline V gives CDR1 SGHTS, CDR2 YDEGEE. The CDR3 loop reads CASSWQSGGTEAFF. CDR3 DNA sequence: TGTGCCAGCAGCTGGCAGTCTGGGGGCACTGAAGCTTTCTTT. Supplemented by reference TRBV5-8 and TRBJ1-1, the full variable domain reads EAGVTQSPTHLIKTRGQQATLRCSPISGHTSVYWYQQALGLGLQFLLWYDEGEERNRGNFPPRFSGRQFPNYSSELNVNALELEDSALYLCASSWQSGGTEAFFGQGTRLTVV.

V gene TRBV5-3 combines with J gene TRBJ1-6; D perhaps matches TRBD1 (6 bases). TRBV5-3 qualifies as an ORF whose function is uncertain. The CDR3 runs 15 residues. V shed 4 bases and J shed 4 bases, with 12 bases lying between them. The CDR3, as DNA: TGTGCCAGAAGCACCGGACAGTTTTATAATTCACCCCTCCACTTT. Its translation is CARSTGQFYNSPLHF.

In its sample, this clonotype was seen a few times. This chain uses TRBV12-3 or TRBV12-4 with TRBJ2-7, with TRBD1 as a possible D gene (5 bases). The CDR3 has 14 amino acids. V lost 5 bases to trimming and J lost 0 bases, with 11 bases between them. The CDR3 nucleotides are TGTGCCAGCAGTCCAGGGTTCAGCTCCTACGAGCAGTACTTC. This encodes CASSPGFSSYEQYF.

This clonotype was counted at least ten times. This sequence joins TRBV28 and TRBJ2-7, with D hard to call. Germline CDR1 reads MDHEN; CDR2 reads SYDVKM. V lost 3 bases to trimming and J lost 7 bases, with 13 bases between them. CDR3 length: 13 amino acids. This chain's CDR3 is CASSFTQVGEQYF. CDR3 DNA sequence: TGTGCCAGCAGTTTCACTCAAGTGGGGGAGCAGTACTTC.

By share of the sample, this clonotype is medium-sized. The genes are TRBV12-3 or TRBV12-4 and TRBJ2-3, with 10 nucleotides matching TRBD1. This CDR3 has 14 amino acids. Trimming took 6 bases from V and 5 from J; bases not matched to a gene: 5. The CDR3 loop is CASRTGGAVDTQYF. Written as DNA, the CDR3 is TGTGCCAGCAGGACAGGGGGCGCGGTAGATACGCAGTATTTT.

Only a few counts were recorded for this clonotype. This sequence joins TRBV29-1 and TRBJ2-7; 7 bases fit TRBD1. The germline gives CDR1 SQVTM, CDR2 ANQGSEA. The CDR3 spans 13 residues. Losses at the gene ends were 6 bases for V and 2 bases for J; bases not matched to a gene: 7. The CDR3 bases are TGCAGCGTCGGACAGGTGGGAACCTACGAGCAGTACTTC. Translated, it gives CSVGQVGTYEQYF.

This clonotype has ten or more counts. The CDR3 coding sequence is TGCAGCGTCGCCACCGGACAGAACACCGGGGAGCTGTTTTTT. It is translated as CSVATGQNTGELFF. The chain combines TRBV29-1 with TRBJ2-2; tentative D call: TRBD1 (5 bases). Germline V CDR1 and CDR2: SQVTM, ANQGSEA. Between the trimmed V and J ends, which lost 6 bases and 1 base, there was a span of 12 bases. CDR3 length equals 14 residues.

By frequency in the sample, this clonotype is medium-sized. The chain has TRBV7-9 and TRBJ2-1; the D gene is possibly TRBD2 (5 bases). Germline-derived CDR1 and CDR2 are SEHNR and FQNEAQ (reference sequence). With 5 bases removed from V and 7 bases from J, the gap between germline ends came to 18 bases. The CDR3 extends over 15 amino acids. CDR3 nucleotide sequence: TGTGCCAGCAGCGCCCCACATGGGAGAGGGAATGAGCAGTTCTTC. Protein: CASSAPHGRGNEQFF.

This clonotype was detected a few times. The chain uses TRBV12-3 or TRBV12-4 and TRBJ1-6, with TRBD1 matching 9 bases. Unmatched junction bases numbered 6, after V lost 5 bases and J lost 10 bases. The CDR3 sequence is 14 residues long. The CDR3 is CASSLGQGRSPLHF. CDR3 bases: TGTGCCAGCAGTCTTGGACAGGGGCGCTCACCCCTCCACTTT.

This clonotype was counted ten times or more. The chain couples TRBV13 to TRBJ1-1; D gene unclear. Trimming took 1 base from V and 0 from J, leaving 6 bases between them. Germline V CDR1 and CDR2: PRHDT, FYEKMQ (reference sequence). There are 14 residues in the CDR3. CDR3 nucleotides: TGTGCCAGCAGCTTAGAACAGTTGAACACTGAAGCTTTCTTT. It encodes CASSLEQLNTEAFF. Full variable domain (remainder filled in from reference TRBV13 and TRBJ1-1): AAGVIQSPRHLIKEKRETATLKCYPIPRHDTVYWYQQGPGQDPQFLISFYEKMQSDKGSIPDRFSAQQFSDYHSELNMSSLELGDSALYFCASSLEQLNTEAFFGQGTRLTVV.

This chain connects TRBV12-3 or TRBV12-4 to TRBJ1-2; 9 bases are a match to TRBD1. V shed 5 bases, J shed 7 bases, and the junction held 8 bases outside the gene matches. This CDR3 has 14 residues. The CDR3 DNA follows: TGTGCCAGCAGTCTCGGACAGGGGAGGTTTGGCTACACCTTC. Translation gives CASSLGQGRFGYTF.

The CDR3 protein is CASRFSRDGNQPQHF. CDR3 in DNA: TGTGCCAGCAGATTTTCAAGGGACGGCAATCAGCCCCAGCATTTT. The J gene is TRBJ1-5, the V gene TRBV28; tentative D call: TRBD1 (5 bases). Trimming pared 6 bases from V and 2 bases from J, leaving 14 bases between. The CDR3 runs to 15 residues. From germline, CDR1 is MDHEN and CDR2 SYDVKM. Full variable domain (remainder filled in from reference TRBV28 and TRBJ1-5): DVKVTQSSRYLVKRTGEKVFLECVQDMDHENMFWYRQDPGLGLRLIYFSYDVKMKEKGDIPEGYSVSREKKERFSLILESASTNQTSMYLCASRFSRDGNQPQHFGDGTRLSIL.

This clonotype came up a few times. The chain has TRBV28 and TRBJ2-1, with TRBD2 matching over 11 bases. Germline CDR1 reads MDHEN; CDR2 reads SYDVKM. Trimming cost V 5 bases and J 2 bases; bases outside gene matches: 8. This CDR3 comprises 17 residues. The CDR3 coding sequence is TGTGCCAGCAGTCCCTATCCTAGCGGGGGGACCTACAATGAGCAGTTCTTC. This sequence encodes CASSPYPSGGTYNEQFF.

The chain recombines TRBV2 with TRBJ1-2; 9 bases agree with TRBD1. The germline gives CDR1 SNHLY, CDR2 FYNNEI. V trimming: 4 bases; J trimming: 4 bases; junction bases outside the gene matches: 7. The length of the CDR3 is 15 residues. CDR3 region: CASSGNRGHFYGYTF. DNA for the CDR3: TGTGCCAGCAGTGGCAACAGGGGGCATTTCTATGGCTACACCTTC.

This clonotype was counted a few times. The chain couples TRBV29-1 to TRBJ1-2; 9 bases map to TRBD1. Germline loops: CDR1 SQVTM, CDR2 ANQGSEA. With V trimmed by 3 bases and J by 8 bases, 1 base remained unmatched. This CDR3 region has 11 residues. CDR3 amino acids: CSVEDRGGYTF. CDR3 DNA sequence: TGCAGCGTTGAGGACAGGGGCGGCTACACCTTC.

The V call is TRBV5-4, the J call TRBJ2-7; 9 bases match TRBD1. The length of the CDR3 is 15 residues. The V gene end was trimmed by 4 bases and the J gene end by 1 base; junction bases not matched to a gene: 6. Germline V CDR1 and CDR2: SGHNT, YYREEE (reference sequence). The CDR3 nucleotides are TGTGCCAGCAGCCCCGGACAGGGGTTTTCCTACGAGCAGTACTTC. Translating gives CASSPGQGFSYEQYF.

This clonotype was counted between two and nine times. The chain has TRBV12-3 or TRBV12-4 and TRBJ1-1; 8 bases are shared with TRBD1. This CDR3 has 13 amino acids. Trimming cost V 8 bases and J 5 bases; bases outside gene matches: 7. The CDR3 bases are TGTGCCAGCGGCAGGACAGGGAATACTGAAGCTTTCTTT. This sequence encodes CASGRTGNTEAFF.

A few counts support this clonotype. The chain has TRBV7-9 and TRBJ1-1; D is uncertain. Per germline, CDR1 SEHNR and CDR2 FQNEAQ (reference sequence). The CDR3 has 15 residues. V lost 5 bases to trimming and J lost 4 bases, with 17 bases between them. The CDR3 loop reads CASSLHREAGTEAFF. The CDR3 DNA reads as TGTGCCAGCAGCCTTCATCGGGAGGCCGGCACTGAAGCTTTCTTT.

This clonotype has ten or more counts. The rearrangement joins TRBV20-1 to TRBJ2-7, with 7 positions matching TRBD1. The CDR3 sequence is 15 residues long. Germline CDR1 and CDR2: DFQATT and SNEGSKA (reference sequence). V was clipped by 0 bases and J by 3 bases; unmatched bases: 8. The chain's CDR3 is CSARDPDRVNYEQYF. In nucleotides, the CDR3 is TGCAGTGCTAGAGATCCAGACAGGGTAAACTACGAGCAGTACTTC.

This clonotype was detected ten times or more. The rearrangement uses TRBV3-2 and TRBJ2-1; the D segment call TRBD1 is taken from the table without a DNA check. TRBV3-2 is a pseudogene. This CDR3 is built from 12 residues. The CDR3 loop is CASSHGDKQQFF. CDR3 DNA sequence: TGTGCCAGCAGCCATGGGGACAAACAGCAGTTCTTC.